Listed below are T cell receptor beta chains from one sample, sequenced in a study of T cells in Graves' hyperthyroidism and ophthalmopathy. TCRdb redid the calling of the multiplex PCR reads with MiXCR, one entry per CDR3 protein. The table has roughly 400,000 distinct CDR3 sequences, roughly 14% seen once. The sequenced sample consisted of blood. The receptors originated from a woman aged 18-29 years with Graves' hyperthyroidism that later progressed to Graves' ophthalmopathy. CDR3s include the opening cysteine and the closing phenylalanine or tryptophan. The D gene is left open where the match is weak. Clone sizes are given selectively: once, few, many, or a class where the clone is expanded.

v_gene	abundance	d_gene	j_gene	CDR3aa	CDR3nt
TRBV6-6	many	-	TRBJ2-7	CASSYSREGNSGNMAYEQYF	TGTGCCAGCAGTTACTCGAGAGAGGGCAATAGCGGTAATATGGCCTACGAGCAGTACTTC
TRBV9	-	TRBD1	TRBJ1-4	CASSVSGGANEKLFF	TGTGCCAGCAGCGTCTCAGGGGGTGCTAATGAAAAACTGTTTTTT
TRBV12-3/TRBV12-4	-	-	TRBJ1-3	CATVGSEVGNAIYF	TGTGCCACCGTGGGCTCGGAGGTTGGAAACGCCATATATTTT
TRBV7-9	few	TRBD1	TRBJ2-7	CASSPGQGARSEQYF	TGTGCCAGCAGCCCCGGACAGGGGGCTCGGTCCGAGCAGTACTTC
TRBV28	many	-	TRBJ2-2	CASSWAGSNTGELFF	TGTGCCAGCAGTTGGGCAGGTTCGAACACCGGGGAGCTGTTTTTT
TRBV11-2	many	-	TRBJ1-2	CASSPTKSSNYGYTF	TGTGCCAGCAGCCCGACGAAGAGCAGCAACTATGGCTACACCTTC
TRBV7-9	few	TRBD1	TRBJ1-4	CASRPPGQGAEKLFF	TGTGCCAGCAGGCCTCCGGGACAGGGGGCGGAAAAACTGTTTTTT
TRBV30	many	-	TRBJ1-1	CAWSVRGHGTEAFF	TGTGCCTGGAGTGTACGGGGACATGGCACTGAAGCTTTCTTT
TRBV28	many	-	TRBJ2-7	CASSRISYEQYF	TGTGCCAGCAGCCGAATCTCCTACGAGCAGTACTTC
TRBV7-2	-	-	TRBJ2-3	CASSRSPGGNTDTQYF	TGTGCCAGCAGCCGCTCCCCAGGGGGGAACACAGATACGCAGTATTTT
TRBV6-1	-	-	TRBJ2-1	CASSRHGSGNSYNEQFF	TGTGCCAGCAGTCGACACGGTAGCGGCAATTCCTACAATGAGCAGTTCTTC
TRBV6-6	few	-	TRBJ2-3	CASSYSKGALADTQYF	TGTGCCAGCAGTTACTCGAAAGGGGCCCTTGCGGATACGCAGTATTTT